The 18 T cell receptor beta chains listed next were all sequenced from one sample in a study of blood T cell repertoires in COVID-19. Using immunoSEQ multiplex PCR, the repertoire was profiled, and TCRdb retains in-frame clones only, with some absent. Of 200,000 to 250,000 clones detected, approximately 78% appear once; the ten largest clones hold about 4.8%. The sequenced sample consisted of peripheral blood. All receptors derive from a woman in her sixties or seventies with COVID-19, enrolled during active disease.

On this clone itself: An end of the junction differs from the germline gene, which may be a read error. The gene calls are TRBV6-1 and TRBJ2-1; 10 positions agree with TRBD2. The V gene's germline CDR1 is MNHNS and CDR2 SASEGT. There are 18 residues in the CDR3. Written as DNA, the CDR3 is TGTGCCAGCAGCGAAGGAACTAGCGGGATCTCCATAAACAATGAGCAGTTCTTC. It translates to CASSEGTSGISINNEQFF.

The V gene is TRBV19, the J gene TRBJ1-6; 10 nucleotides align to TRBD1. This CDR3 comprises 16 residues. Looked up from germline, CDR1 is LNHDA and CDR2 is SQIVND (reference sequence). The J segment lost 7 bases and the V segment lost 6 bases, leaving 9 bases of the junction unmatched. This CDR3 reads CASSRTGGLKNSPLHF. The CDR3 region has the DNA TGTGCCAGTAGCCGGACAGGGGGGCTGAAGAATTCACCCCTCCACTTT.

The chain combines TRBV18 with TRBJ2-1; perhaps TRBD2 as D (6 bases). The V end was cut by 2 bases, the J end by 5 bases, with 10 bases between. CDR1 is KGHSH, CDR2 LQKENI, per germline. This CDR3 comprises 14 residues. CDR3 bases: TGTGCCAGCTCACCAAGGGGAGGTCACAATGAGCAGTTCTTC. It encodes CASSPRGGHNEQFF.

CDR3 sequence reads: CASSRRGTTLKQKNNEQFF. The CDR3 region has the DNA TGCGCCAGCAGCCGTAGGGGGACTACCCTGAAACAAAAAAACAATGAGCAGTTCTTC. The gene calls are TRBV4-1 and TRBJ2-1, with a tentative D call TRBD2 (7 bases). CDR1 and CDR2 from the germline V gene are MGHRA and YSYEKL. Trimming stripped 4 bases from V and 5 bases from J, with 27 bases between. The CDR3 totals 19 residues.

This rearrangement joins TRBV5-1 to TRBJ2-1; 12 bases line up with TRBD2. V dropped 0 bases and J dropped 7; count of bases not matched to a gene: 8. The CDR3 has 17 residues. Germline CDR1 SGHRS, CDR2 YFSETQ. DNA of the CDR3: TGCGCCAGCAGCTTGGAACCTAGCGGGAGGGCCACGAATGAGCAGTTCTTC. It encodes CASSLEPSGRATNEQFF.

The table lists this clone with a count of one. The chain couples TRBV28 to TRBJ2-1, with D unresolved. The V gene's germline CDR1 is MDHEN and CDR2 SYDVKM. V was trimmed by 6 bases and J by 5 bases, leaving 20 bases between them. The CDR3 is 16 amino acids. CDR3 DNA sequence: TGTGCCAGCAGCCTGTTGGGTAGCCTTTCCGACAATGAGCAGTTCTTC. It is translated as CASSLLGSLSDNEQFF. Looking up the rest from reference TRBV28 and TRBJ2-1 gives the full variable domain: DVKVTQSSRYLVKRTGEKVFLECVQDMDHENMFWYRQDPGLGLRLIYFSYDVKMKEKGDIPEGYSVSREKKERFSLILESASTNQTSMYLCASSLLGSLSDNEQFFGPGTRLTVL.

CDR3 sequence reads: CASSQVPTGGNYNEQFF. Written as DNA, the CDR3 is TGTGCCAGCAGCCAAGTCCCAACGGGGGGAAACTACAATGAGCAGTTCTTC. The V gene is TRBV14, the J gene TRBJ2-1; 7 bases agree with TRBD2. CDR3 length equals 17 residues. With V trimmed by 1 base and J by 3 bases, 9 bases remained unmatched. CDR1 and CDR2 from the germline V gene are SGHDN and FVKESK.

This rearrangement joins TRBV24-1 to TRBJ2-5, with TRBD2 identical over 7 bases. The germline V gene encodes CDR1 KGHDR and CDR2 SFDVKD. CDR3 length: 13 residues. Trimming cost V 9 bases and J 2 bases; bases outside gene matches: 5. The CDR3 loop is CATEEGGQETQYF. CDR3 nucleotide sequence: TGTGCCACCGAGGAGGGAGGGCAAGAGACCCAGTACTTC.

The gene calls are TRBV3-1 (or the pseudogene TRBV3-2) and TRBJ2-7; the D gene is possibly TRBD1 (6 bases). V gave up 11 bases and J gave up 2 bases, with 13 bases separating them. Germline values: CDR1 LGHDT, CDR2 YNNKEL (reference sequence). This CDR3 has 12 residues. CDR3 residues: CAFRGTPYEQYF. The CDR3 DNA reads TGTGCCTTCAGGGGAACCCCCTACGAGCAGTACTTC.

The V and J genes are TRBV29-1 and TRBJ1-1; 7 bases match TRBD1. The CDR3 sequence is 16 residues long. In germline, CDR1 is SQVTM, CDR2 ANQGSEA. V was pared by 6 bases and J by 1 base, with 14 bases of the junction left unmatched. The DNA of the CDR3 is TGCAGCGTGCCGCACCTCGACAGGGTACGGAACACTGAAGCTTTCTTT. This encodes CSVPHLDRVRNTEAFF. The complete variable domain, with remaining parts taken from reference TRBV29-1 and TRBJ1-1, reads SAVISQKPSRDICQRGTSLTIQCQVDSQVTMMFWYRQQPGQSLTLIATANQGSEATYESGFVIDKFPISRPNLTFSTLTVSNMSPEDSSIYLCSVPHLDRVRNTEAFFGQGTRLTVV.

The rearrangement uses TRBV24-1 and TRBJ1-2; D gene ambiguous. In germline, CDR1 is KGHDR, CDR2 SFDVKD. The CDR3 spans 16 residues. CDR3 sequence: CALNSGRTAHYYGYTF. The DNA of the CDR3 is TGTGCTCTCAACTCCGGACGGACTGCCCATTATTATGGCTACACCTTC.

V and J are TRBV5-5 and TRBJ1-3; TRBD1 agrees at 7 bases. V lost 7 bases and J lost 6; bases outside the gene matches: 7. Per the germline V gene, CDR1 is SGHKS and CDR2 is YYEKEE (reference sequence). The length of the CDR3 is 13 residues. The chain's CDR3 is CASWETGLNTIYF. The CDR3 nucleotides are TGTGCCAGCTGGGAGACAGGGTTAAACACCATATATTTT.

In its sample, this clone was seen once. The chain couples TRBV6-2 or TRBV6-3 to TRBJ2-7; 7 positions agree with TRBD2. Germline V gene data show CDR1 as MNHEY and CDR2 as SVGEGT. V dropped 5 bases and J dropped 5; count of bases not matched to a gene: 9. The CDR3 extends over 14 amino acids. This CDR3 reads CASSIGGSRNEQYF. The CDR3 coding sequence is TGTGCCAGCAGTATTGGCGGGAGTAGGAACGAGCAGTACTTC.

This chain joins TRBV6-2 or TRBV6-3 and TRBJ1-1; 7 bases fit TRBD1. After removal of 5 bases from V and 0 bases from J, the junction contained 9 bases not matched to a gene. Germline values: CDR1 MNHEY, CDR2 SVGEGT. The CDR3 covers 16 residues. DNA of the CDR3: TGTGCCAGCAGTCGTTTTCCGGGACAGATGAACACTGAAGCTTTCTTT. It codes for CASSRFPGQMNTEAFF.

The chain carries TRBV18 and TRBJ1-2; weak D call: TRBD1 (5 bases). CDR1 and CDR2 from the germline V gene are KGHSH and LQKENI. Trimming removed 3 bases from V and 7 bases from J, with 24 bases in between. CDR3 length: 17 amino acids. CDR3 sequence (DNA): TGTGCCAGCTCACCGTATCCGCGCCCAGGGATAGCCACTGGCTACACCTTC. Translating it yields CASSPYPRPGIATGYTF.

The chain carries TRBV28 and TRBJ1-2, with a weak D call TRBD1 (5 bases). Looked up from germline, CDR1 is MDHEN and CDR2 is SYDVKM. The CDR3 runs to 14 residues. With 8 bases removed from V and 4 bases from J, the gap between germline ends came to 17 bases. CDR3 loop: CASEDSAGPYGYTF. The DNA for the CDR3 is TGTGCCAGCGAAGATAGTGCAGGGCCCTATGGCTACACCTTC.

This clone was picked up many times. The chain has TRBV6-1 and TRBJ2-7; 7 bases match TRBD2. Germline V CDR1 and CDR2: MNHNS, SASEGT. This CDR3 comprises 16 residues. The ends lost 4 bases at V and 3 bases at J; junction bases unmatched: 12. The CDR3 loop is CASSVAGASGIYEQYF. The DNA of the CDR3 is TGTGCCAGCAGTGTTGCCGGGGCTAGCGGAATCTACGAGCAGTACTTC.

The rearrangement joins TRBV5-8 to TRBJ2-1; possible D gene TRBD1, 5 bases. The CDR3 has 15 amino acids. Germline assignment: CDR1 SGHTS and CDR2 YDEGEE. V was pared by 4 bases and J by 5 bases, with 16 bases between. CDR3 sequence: CASSLGQGRDNEQFF. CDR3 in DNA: TGTGCCAGCAGCCTGGGGCAGGGAAGGGACAATGAGCAGTTCTTC.